The 12 T cell receptor beta chains presented below share a single source sample, sequenced in a study of CD8 T cells in ankylosing spondylitis. TCRdb re-called the 5' RACE reads with MiXCR, one entry per CDR3 protein. Counted here are tens of thousands of distinct CDR3 sequences, over 5.5% occurring once; the ten biggest clones make up less than 15%. The source material was blood, either unsorted or a sorted T cell fraction (not recorded which). These receptors came from a male donor with ankylosing spondylitis or in good health (not recorded which).

Many counts were recorded for this clonotype. The rearrangement joins TRBV12-3 or TRBV12-4 to TRBJ1-3; maybe TRBD1 (5 bases). There are 14 residues in the CDR3. Trimming stripped 4 bases from V and 3 bases from J, with 10 bases between. The CDR3 reads CASSWGRDGNTIYF. CDR3 sequence (DNA): TGTGCCAGCAGTTGGGGCAGGGATGGAAACACCATATATTTT.

This clonotype was recorded at least ten times. V gene TRBV20-1 combines with J gene TRBJ2-6; 12 positions agree with TRBD1. Trimming removed 0 bases from V and 0 bases from J; junction bases left unmatched: 9. This CDR3 region has 20 residues. The germline V gene encodes CDR1 DFQATT and CDR2 SNEGSKA (reference sequence). In DNA form, the CDR3 reads TGCAGTGCTAGAGATCCCGGGACAGGGGGCTTCCCCTCTGGGGCCAACGTCCTGACTTTC. It codes for CSARDPGTGGFPSGANVLTF.

The genes are TRBV5-1 and TRBJ2-6; TRBD1 matches at 9 bases. Unmatched junction bases numbered 10, after V lost 2 bases and J lost 1 base. Germline V gene sequence: CDR1 SGHRS, CDR2 YFSETQ. The CDR3 spans 19 residues. CDR3 DNA: TGCGCCAGCAGCTTTGGGGGACAGGGTTTTCTATCTGGGGCCAACGTCCTGACTTTC. It translates to CASSFGGQGFLSGANVLTF.

In its sample, this clonotype was seen many times. This chain connects TRBV5-1 to TRBJ2-5; D gene unclear. V was shortened by 1 base and J by 5 bases, with 9 bases between the two germline ends. This CDR3 is built from 13 residues. Germline CDR1 is SGHRS and CDR2 is YFSETQ. The CDR3 nucleotides read TGCGCCAGCAGCTTGCAAGGTTTGGAGACCCAGTACTTC. It is translated as CASSLQGLETQYF.

This clonotype was counted ten times or more. The chain links TRBV7-3 to TRBJ2-2, with 11 nucleotides matching TRBD2. This CDR3 is built from 17 residues. Germline V gene data show CDR1 as SGHTA and CDR2 as FQGTGA. J was trimmed by 6 bases and V by 1 base; bases with no gene match: 7. The chain's CDR3 is CASSLMTSGTGSGELFF. The CDR3 nucleotides read TGTGCCAGCAGCTTAATGACTAGCGGGACGGGATCCGGGGAGCTGTTTTTT.

This clonotype showed up many times. This chain links TRBV20-1 with TRBJ2-1; a weak D match, TRBD1 (7 bases). Trimming left V 6 bases short and J 3 bases short, with 18 bases between. The CDR3 extends over 15 amino acids. The germline CDR1 and CDR2 sequences are DFQATT and SNEGSKA (reference sequence). The CDR3 nucleotides are TGCAGTGCGCGGGACAGAACTAGGGGCTACAATGAGCAGTTCTTC. Protein: CSARDRTRGYNEQFF.

Ten or more counts support this clonotype. The chain combines TRBV12-3 or TRBV12-4 with TRBJ1-5; D unresolved. With 3 bases removed from V and 2 bases from J, the gap between germline ends came to 17 bases. This CDR3 spans 17 amino acids. In DNA form, the CDR3 reads TGTGCCAGCAGTTTTTTGGGCGACAAGCGGGGCAATCAGCCCCAGCATTTT. Translating gives CASSFLGDKRGNQPQHF.

This clonotype has a count of ten or more. This chain joins TRBV28 and TRBJ1-3; possibly TRBD1 for D (5 bases). CDR3 length: 16 amino acids. Trimming took off 6 bases at V and 4 bases at J, with 19 bases between the two ends. Germline V gives CDR1 MDHEN, CDR2 SYDVKM. The CDR3 region has the DNA TGTGCCAGCAGCCCTACCACAGGCTCGGGGGGAAACACCATATATTTT. This sequence encodes CASSPTTGSGGNTIYF.

The sample holds a few counts of this clonotype. The chain employs TRBV5-1 and TRBJ2-2; 11 positions agree with TRBD2. Losses at the gene ends were 2 bases for V and 4 bases for J; bases not matched to a gene: 7. The CDR3 sequence is 17 residues long. The V gene's germline CDR1 is SGHRS and CDR2 YFSETQ. Here the CDR3 reads CASSLFLAGGGTGELFF. The CDR3 DNA reads as TGCGCCAGCAGCTTATTTCTAGCGGGAGGCGGCACCGGGGAGCTGTTTTTT.

This clonotype was observed at least ten times. CDR3 nucleotides: TGTGCCAGCAGCGTAGGCCCAGGGAATCAGCCCCAGCATTTT. It specifies CASSVGPGNQPQHF. The chain couples TRBV9 to TRBJ1-5; maybe TRBD1 (5 bases). Looked up from germline, CDR1 is SGDLS and CDR2 is YYNGEE. The CDR3 has 14 amino acids. V was pared by 0 bases and J by 4 bases, with 8 bases between.

Many counts were recorded for this clonotype. This rearrangement joins TRBV5-1 to TRBJ2-3; unclear D gene. This CDR3 is 15 amino acids long. Germline lookup yields CDR1 SGHRS and CDR2 YFSETQ. V lost 0 bases and J 0 bases, leaving 8 bases between the germline ends. CDR3 region: CASSLGYTSTDTQYF. The DNA for the CDR3 is TGCGCCAGCAGCTTGGGGTACACGAGCACAGATACGCAGTATTTT.

This clonotype was observed many times. V is TRBV7-9 and J is TRBJ2-1, with 9 bases fitting TRBD1. The CDR3 is made up of 14 amino acids. Germline V CDR1 and CDR2: SEHNR, FQNEAQ (reference sequence). The V gene end was trimmed by 3 bases and the J gene end by 6 bases; junction bases not matched to a gene: 3. CDR3 DNA sequence: TGTGCCAGCAGCTTCGGGACAGGGATCAATGAGCAGTTCTTC. It yields the protein CASSFGTGINEQFF.